These 11 T cell receptor beta chains came from one sample sequenced in a study of patients and donors after allogeneic stem cell transplantation. MiXCR, run by TCRdb on the RT-PCR reads, gives a single entry per CDR3 protein. The profile covers 150,000 to 250,000 distinct CDR3 sequences, with around two fifths appearing a single time and about 30% taken by the ten largest. Sequenced sample: blood, either unsorted or a sorted T cell fraction (not recorded which). Source of these receptors: a human donor who was either an allogeneic HSCT recipient or a stem cell or donor lymphocyte infusion donor (not recorded which). It is not recorded whose cells these are; they may come from a transplant donor.

The chain combines TRBV20-1 with TRBJ2-6; 14 nucleotides agree with TRBD2. The CDR3 is 19 amino acids. The ends lost 2 bases at V and 2 bases at J; junction bases unmatched: 8. Germline V gene data show CDR1 as DFQATT and CDR2 as SNEGSKA (reference sequence). The CDR3 nucleotides read TGCAGTGCTAGAAGTACCGGGACTAGCGGGAGAACTGGGGCCAACGTCCTGACTTTC. Protein product: CSARSTGTSGRTGANVLTF.

This clonotype has more than one count but fewer than ten. The chain links TRBV13 to TRBJ1-3; D ambiguous. The germline V and J ends were trimmed by 1 base and 0 bases, with 4 bases remaining between them. The germline CDR1 and CDR2 sequences are PRHDT and FYEKMQ (reference sequence). The CDR3 totals 14 residues. The CDR3 is CASSLEGSGNTIYF. Here the CDR3 DNA reads TGTGCCAGCAGCTTAGAGGGCTCTGGAAACACCATATATTTT. Based on the CDR3 plus reference TRBV13 and TRBJ1-3, the full variable domain is AAGVIQSPRHLIKEKRETATLKCYPIPRHDTVYWYQQGPGQDPQFLISFYEKMQSDKGSIPDRFSAQQFSDYHSELNMSSLELGDSALYFCASSLEGSGNTIYFGEGSWLTVV.

The chain uses TRBV20-1 and TRBJ2-7; 8 positions agree with TRBD2. The CDR3 runs to 12 residues. Germline lookup yields CDR1 DFQATT and CDR2 SNEGSKA (reference sequence). The CDR3 is CSAAAGDYEQYF. DNA of the CDR3: TGCTCGGCCGCAGCGGGGGACTACGAGCAGTACTTC.

This clonotype has only a few counts. The genes are TRBV28 and TRBJ2-1; 8 bases are shared with TRBD2. The CDR3 totals 15 residues. Per the germline V gene, CDR1 is MDHEN and CDR2 is SYDVKM. The junction had 14 bases not matched to a gene; V was cut back by 6 bases and J by 10 bases. The CDR3 coding sequence is TGTGCCAGCAGCCCCACCCTAGCGGGTAGAGCAGAGCAGTTCTTC. Translation gives CASSPTLAGRAEQFF.

This clonotype was counted many times. This chain uses TRBV6-5 with TRBJ1-1, with TRBD1 identical over 8 bases. The V segment lost 6 bases and the J segment 1 base; nucleotides outside the gene matches: 4. The CDR3 consists of 14 residues. Germline values: CDR1 MNHEY, CDR2 SVGAGI. CDR3 coding DNA: TGTGCCAGCAGCCCCGGGACAGGGAACACTGAAGCTTTCTTT. It translates to CASSPGTGNTEAFF.

The chain employs TRBV7-9 and TRBJ2-1; D perhaps matches TRBD2 (5 bases). Germline assignment: CDR1 SEHNR and CDR2 FQNEAQ (reference sequence). V lost 5 bases and J 8 bases, leaving 19 bases between the germline ends. The CDR3 consists of 15 residues. This CDR3 reads CASSPEGATGDEQFF. CDR3 sequence (DNA): TGTGCCAGCAGCCCAGAGGGCGCGACGGGCGATGAGCAGTTCTTC.

This chain joins TRBV20-1 and TRBJ2-1; D unclear. The CDR3 covers 13 residues. Germline values: CDR1 DFQATT, CDR2 SNEGSKA (reference sequence). Deletions cut 0 bases from V and 5 bases from J, with 8 bases between. Here the CDR3 reads CSARDPLHNEQFF. The CDR3 bases are TGCAGTGCTAGAGACCCCCTTCACAATGAGCAGTTCTTC.

CDR3 residues: CASGGQGVTGELFF. DNA for the CDR3: TGTGCCTCGGGGGGACAGGGGGTGACCGGGGAGCTGTTTTTT. This chain links TRBV12-3 or TRBV12-4 with TRBJ2-2; 11 nucleotides align to TRBD1. With 11 bases clipped from V and 5 bases from J, the junction kept 7 bases outside the gene matches. This CDR3 has 14 amino acids.

J is TRBJ1-1 and V is TRBV5-1, with D unclear. The V and J ends lost 0 bases and 1 base respectively, with 10 bases between them. From germline, CDR1 is SGHRS and CDR2 YFSETQ. This CDR3 comprises 15 residues. CDR3 sequence (DNA): TGCGCCAGCAGCTTGGCTGCAGGTCAGAACACTGAAGCTTTCTTT. Residues: CASSLAAGQNTEAFF. Filled out from reference TRBV5-1 and TRBJ1-1, the complete variable domain reads KAGVTQTPRYLIKTRGQQVTLSCSPISGHRSVSWYQQTPGQGLQFLFEYFSETQRNKGNFPGRFSGRQFSNSRSEMNVSTLELGDSALYLCASSLAAGQNTEAFFGQGTRLTVV.

This clonotype was seen a handful of times. The chain links TRBV4-3 to TRBJ1-2; D gene unclear. Germline CDR1 and CDR2: LGHNA and YSLEER. The CDR3 is 16 residues long. V lost 0 bases and J 2 bases, leaving 13 bases between the germline ends. CDR3: CASSQDSDGTNYGYTF. The CDR3, as DNA: TGCGCCAGCAGCCAAGATTCCGACGGTACGAACTATGGCTACACCTTC.

V and J are TRBV6-2 or TRBV6-3 and TRBJ2-7; no reliable D call. Germline lookup yields CDR1 MNHEY and CDR2 SVGEGT. V was pared by 4 bases and J by 7 bases, with 11 bases between. The CDR3 extends over 12 amino acids. Here the CDR3 DNA reads TGTGCCAGCAGTTCAAGGGTGGAGGAGCAGTACTTC. Protein: CASSSRVEEQYF.